The next 13 T cell receptor beta chains were all read from a single sample in a study of cytomegalovirus exposure and HLA in healthy donors (dated by TCRdb to between 2016 and 2019). The receptor library was made with the immunoSEQ multiplex PCR assay. TCRdb's version of the immuneACCESS table is confined to in-frame rearrangements and falls short of the full clone set. An unresolved V gene accounts for under half of the shortfall where checked; the remainder is of unknown origin. Here the sample has about 160,000 clones; just under 90% occur a single time. The top ten clonotypes cover 10% of the sample. The sequenced sample was PBMCs. All receptors come from a woman aged 18-29 years in good health and CMV-seropositive.

The chain recombines TRBV6-1 with TRBJ1-1; 7 bases align to TRBD1. The CDR3 loop spans 14 amino acids. Germline CDR1 is MNHNS and CDR2 is SASEGT. Trimming removed 5 bases from V and 5 bases from J; junction bases left unmatched: 8. The CDR3 region is CASSYDRVGTEAFF. Here the CDR3 DNA reads TGTGCCAGCAGTTATGACAGGGTGGGGACTGAAGCTTTCTTT.

This sequence joins TRBV5-4 and TRBJ1-2, with 10 bases that match TRBD1. Per germline, CDR1 SGHNT and CDR2 YYREEE (reference sequence). Losses at the gene ends were 0 bases for V and 6 bases for J; bases not matched to a gene: 2. The CDR3 loop spans 14 amino acids. CDR3 region: CASSLGGTGDGYTF. CDR3 in DNA: TGTGCCAGCAGCTTGGGAGGGACAGGGGATGGCTACACCTTC.

V gene TRBV30 combines with J gene TRBJ2-7, with a tentative D call TRBD1 (5 bases). Germline CDR1 and CDR2: GTSNPN and SVGIG (reference sequence). The V end lost 2 bases, the J end lost 4 bases, and 9 bases lay between the germline ends. This CDR3 region has 12 residues. DNA of the CDR3: TGTGCCTGGAGTTCAGGACAATACGAGCAGTACTTC. It is translated as CAWSSGQYEQYF.

The chain has TRBV4-3 and TRBJ2-3; TRBD2 is a possible D gene (5 bases). The CDR3 extends over 16 amino acids. Germline lookup yields CDR1 LGHNA and CDR2 YSLEER. Between the trimmed V and J ends, which lost 0 bases and 5 bases, there was a span of 15 bases. In DNA, the CDR3 is TGCGCCAGCAGCCAAGAGGGGAGACGGTGGGGAGATACGCAGTATTTT. Its protein product is CASSQEGRRWGDTQYF.

This clone turned up a few times. V is TRBV6-5 and J is TRBJ1-2; perhaps TRBD1 as D (6 bases). Trimming took off 5 bases at V and 7 bases at J, with 17 bases between the two ends. CDR1 is MNHEY, CDR2 SVGAGI, per germline. The CDR3 consists of 14 residues. The CDR3 DNA reads TGTGCCAGCAGTACACAGGGCAGGAGTCGTGGCTACACCTTC. Encoded protein: CASSTQGRSRGYTF.

The chain carries TRBV11-3 and TRBJ1-2; D possibly corresponds to TRBD1 (6 bases). The CDR3 length is 13 residues. The germline V and J ends were trimmed by 4 bases and 7 bases, with 13 bases remaining between them. Germline values: CDR1 SGHNT, CDR2 YENEEA. Written as DNA, the CDR3 is TGTGCCAGCAGCTCCGGACAGCAGGGTGGCTACACCTTC. The encoded protein is CASSSGQQGGYTF.

The rearrangement joins TRBV27 to TRBJ2-7; D gene uncertain. Trimming stripped 2 bases from V and 5 bases from J, with 10 bases between. Germline values: CDR1 MNHEY, CDR2 SMNVEV (reference sequence). This CDR3 is 13 amino acids long. CDR3 in amino acids: CASSLRGANEQYF. The CDR3 nucleotides read TGTGCCAGCAGTTTAAGAGGAGCCAACGAGCAGTACTTC.

The V and J genes are TRBV27 and TRBJ2-7; the D gene is possibly TRBD1 (6 bases). The CDR3 consists of 15 residues. Between the trimmed V and J ends, which lost 4 bases and 3 bases, there was a span of 16 bases. Germline values: CDR1 MNHEY, CDR2 SMNVEV (reference sequence). This chain's CDR3 is CASSSKQGTHYEQYF. CDR3 in DNA: TGTGCCAGCAGTTCCAAACAGGGTACCCACTACGAGCAGTACTTC.

V usage is TRBV4-3 and J usage is TRBJ2-2; D might be TRBD1 (5 bases). With 2 bases removed from V and 0 bases from J, the gap between germline ends came to 7 bases. CDR1 and CDR2 from the germline V gene are LGHNA and YSLEER. The CDR3 has 15 residues. The CDR3 protein is CASSQQTANTGELFF. The CDR3 DNA follows: TGCGCCAGCAGCCAACAGACAGCGAACACCGGGGAGCTGTTTTTT.

J is TRBJ2-6 and V is TRBV7-3; D unclear. Germline-derived CDR1 and CDR2 are SGHTA and FQGTGA. This CDR3 is built from 15 residues. Trimming removed 2 bases from V and 4 bases from J, with 9 bases in between. The CDR3 spells CASSLLASGANVLTF. The CDR3 nucleotides are TGTGCCAGCAGCTTATTGGCCTCCGGGGCCAACGTCCTGACTTTC.

The V and J genes are TRBV12-5 and TRBJ1-2; tentatively, D is TRBD1 (5 bases). There are 13 residues in the CDR3. V was cut by 5 bases and J by 8 bases, with 15 bases left in between. Germline lookup yields CDR1 LGHNT and CDR2 FRNRAP. CDR3 loop: CASGPYTRVGYTF. CDR3 DNA sequence: TGTGCTAGTGGTCCCTACACCAGGGTAGGCTACACCTTC. Full variable domain (outside the CDR3, taken from reference TRBV12-5 and TRBJ1-2): DARVTQTPRHKVTEMGQEVTMRCQPILGHNTVFWYRQTMMQGLELLAYFRNRAPLDDSGMPKDRFSAEMPDATLATLKIQPSEPRDSAVYFCASGPYTRVGYTFGSGTRLTVV.

The chain joins TRBV10-3 to TRBJ2-3; TRBD1 aligns across 12 bases. The CDR3 is 16 residues long. V trimming: 6 bases; J trimming: 5 bases; junction bases outside the gene matches: 9. Germline V lookup: CDR1 ENHRY, CDR2 SYGVKD. CDR3 protein: CAIRAPGQGAGDTQYF. CDR3 DNA: TGTGCCATCAGGGCTCCGGGACAGGGGGCAGGAGATACGCAGTATTTT.

The CDR3 sequence: CASSLAPGGEVNTEAFF. CDR3 nucleotide sequence: TGCGCCAGCAGCTTGGCCCCGGGAGGGGAGGTGAACACTGAAGCTTTCTTT. The chain carries TRBV5-1 and TRBJ1-1, with a possible D match to TRBD1 (5 bases). V was trimmed by 0 bases and J by 0 bases, leaving 15 bases between them. The V gene's germline CDR1 is SGHRS and CDR2 YFSETQ. CDR3 length: 17 residues.